This TCR beta chain was captured by sequencing in a study of T cells in Graves' hyperthyroidism and ophthalmopathy (dated by TCRdb to between 2019 and 2020). Concerning the study at large: Peripheral blood was sampled at the time of initial diagnosis, prior to any treatment. To identify TCR V-J signatures that set the groups apart, the researchers used a discovery cohort of more than 95 patients, made up of 40 to 45 with Graves' ophthalmopathy and 57 with stable Graves' hyperthyroidism. Prospective prediction of ophthalmopathy was tested in an independent validation cohort consisting of some 18 hyperthyroidism patients and some 17 patients who later progressed to ophthalmopathy. The approximately 100 discovery patients were divided at random into training and test sets in a 7:3 ratio. In six Graves' hyperthyroidism patients, the study also compared T-cell repertoires from thyroid tissue with T-cell repertoires from blood. Following sampling, methimazole starting at 30 mg daily was given to hyperthyroidism patients, and high-dose intravenous methylprednisolone was given to ophthalmopathy patients. The paper reports TCR Vbeta CDR3 sequencing of over 120 peripheral blood samples: 43 ophthalmopathy, under 85 hyperthyroidism and around 17 progressor patients. The paper as a whole reports these results and caveats: Ophthalmopathy was separated from stable hyperthyroidism by a 13 V-J signature model, with approximately 85% sensitivity and about 81% specificity obtained in cross-validation and 80%/75% obtained in testing. In validation, the model predicted progression to ophthalmopathy a median of about 6.8 months before onset, with over 55% sensitivity and roughly 77% specificity. Most expanded thyroid clonotypes (frequency above 0.001) were also detected in blood, suggesting blood repertoires may reflect thyroid immune responses. Sample size was not statistically predetermined, and investigators were not blinded to group allocation.

The TCR beta CDR3 regions were amplified from RNA transcripts. The TCR CDR3 was subjected to a first round of RT-PCR using the HTBI primer set and the Qiagen OneStep RT-PCR kit. Libraries were constructed in a second round of multiplex PCR, after which size selection and purification were performed. Libraries were sequenced paired-end with 100 bp reads on an Illumina HiSeq2000. Per the original workflow: SOAPnuke was used to process the raw data, removing reads that contained adapters or uncalled bases, had a mean Phred below 15, or lacked an exact match to the constant primer or identifier. High-quality paired reads were merged using COPE v1.2.5, and each unique nucleotide sequence was defined as a clonotype. Clonotypes were aligned to IMGT TRBV, TRBD and TRBJ reference segments using MiTCR v1.1. Only V-J combinations with frequency above 0.0001, covering 98% to 99.2% of repertoires, were analysed. A TCS score was defined as the ratio between F50 (clonal expansion) and ExV (chaos), using BLOSUM62-based TCRdist between CDR3 peptides within each V-J. Welch's t-statistics and random forest reduced around 550 V-J features to 10 to 15, which were used in a naive Bayes classifier (R e1071). The raw public reads went through TCRdb reprocessing: fastp at Q25, MiXCR clone calling, in-frame beta chains kept. Entries that share a CDR3 protein sequence are merged under the most common genes and DNA. TCRdb, not the authors, supplied the V and J calls. The sample profile shows hundreds of thousands of distinct CDR3 sequences; roughly 20% of them were found once. The top ten clones comprise 50% to 75% of the sample.

The CDR3 starts with the cysteine, ends with the phenylalanine, and has 11 residues. Kept here is only the CDR3 DNA, which spans 33 bases and is read in frame from base 1. Taken from the germline V gene (reference sequence), the CDR1 and CDR2 loops are MNHEY and SMNVEV. The V and J ends are trimmed by 5 bases and 6 bases, leaving 8 bases between them. Moderately to severely active disease, a Clinical Activity Score of at least 3, a NOSPECS grade of at least 4, and a duration under 3 months were present in ophthalmopathy patients. Patients with uncontrolled infections, other autoimmune diseases, pregnancy or lactation were excluded. Clinical symptoms, serum thyroxine and TRAb, thyroid ultrasound, and orbital computed tomography formed the basis for the diagnoses. PBMCs were isolated from about 10 ml of fresh peripheral blood by Ficoll-Paque density gradient centrifugation. Total RNA was extracted with Trizol reagent, and quality was checked on an Agilent 2100 Bioanalyzer.

This clonotype turned up a few times. There is no known antigen for this receptor. Within one base of it there is no much larger clone, and no base qualities were kept. This TCR was recovered from a man aged 30 to 45 with Graves' ophthalmopathy. The sequence joins TRBV27 to TRBJ2-7; TRBD2 might be the D gene, on 5 matching bases. The specimen was blood. The DNA sequence is as follows: TGTGCCAGCAGTCTAGGGAGCGAGCAGTACTTC. Translated, it gives CASSLGSEQYF.